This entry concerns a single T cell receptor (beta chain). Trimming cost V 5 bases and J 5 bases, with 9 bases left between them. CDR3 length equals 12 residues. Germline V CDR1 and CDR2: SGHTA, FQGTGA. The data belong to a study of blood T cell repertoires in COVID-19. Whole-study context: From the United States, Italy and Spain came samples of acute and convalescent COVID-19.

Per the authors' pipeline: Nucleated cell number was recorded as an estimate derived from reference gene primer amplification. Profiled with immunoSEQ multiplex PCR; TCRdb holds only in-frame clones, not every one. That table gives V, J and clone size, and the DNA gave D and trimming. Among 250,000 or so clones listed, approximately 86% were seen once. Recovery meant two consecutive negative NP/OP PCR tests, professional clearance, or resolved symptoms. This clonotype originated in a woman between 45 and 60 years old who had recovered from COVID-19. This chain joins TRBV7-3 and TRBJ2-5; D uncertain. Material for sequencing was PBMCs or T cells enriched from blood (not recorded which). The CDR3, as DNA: TGTGCCAGCAGCCGACCCGGGGAGACCCAGTACTTC. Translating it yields CASSRPGETQYF. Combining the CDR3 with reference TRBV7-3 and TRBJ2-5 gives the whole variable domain GAGVSQTPSNKVTEKGKYVELRCDPISGHTALYWYRQSLGQGPEFLIYFQGTGAADDSGLPNDRFFAVRPEGSVSTLKIQRTERGDSAVYLCASSRPGETQYFGPGTRLLVL.